Following are 18 T cell receptor beta chains from one sample sequenced in a study of blood T cells in healthy people across ages. Together with a sample-barcoded 5' primer, a J-beta primer mix was included in a second PCR lasting 7 to 11 cycles. TCRdb called the 5' RACE reads again in MiXCR, with one record for every CDR3 protein. The profile covers more than 1.4 million distinct CDR3 sequences, with roughly 45% appearing a single time and 6.5% to 10% taken by the ten largest. The source material was blood. The receptors were gathered from a woman under 30 in good health.

The genes are TRBV6-1 and TRBJ1-6; D perhaps matches TRBD1 (5 bases). V lost 2 bases and J lost 13, with 12 bases in between. The CDR3 loop spans 13 amino acids. The germline gives CDR1 MNHNS, CDR2 SASEGT. This chain's CDR3 is CASSESGLWPLHF. The DNA of the CDR3 is TGTGCCAGCAGTGAATCGGGGCTTTGGCCCCTCCACTTT.

The rearrangement uses TRBV20-1 and TRBJ2-3; D gene uncertain. With 1 base removed from V and 2 bases from J, the gap between germline ends came to 7 bases. From germline, CDR1 is DFQATT and CDR2 SNEGSKA (reference sequence). The CDR3 loop spans 13 amino acids. The CDR3 DNA reads as TGCAGTGCTAGAGTGCACCTCACAGATACGCAGTATTTT. Translating gives CSARVHLTDTQYF.

The chain carries TRBV11-2 and TRBJ2-3, with D maybe TRBD1 (5 bases). In germline, CDR1 is SGHAT, CDR2 FQNNGV. Trimming stripped 2 bases from V and 1 base from J, with 13 bases between. This CDR3 is 16 amino acids long. The CDR3 spells CASSLSSTEGTDTQYF. CDR3 bases: TGTGCCAGCAGCTTATCCTCGACAGAAGGCACAGATACGCAGTATTTT. The variable domain in full, completed from reference TRBV11-2 and TRBJ2-3, reads EAGVAQSPRYKIIEKRQSVAFWCNPISGHATLYWYQQILGQGPKLLIQFQNNGVVDDSQLPKDRFSAERLKGVDSTLKIQPAKLEDSAVYLCASSLSSTEGTDTQYFGPGTRLTVL.

The chain is built from TRBV27 and TRBJ1-2; D gene unclear. CDR1 is MNHEY and CDR2 is SMNVEV in the germline V gene (reference sequence). The germline V and J ends were trimmed by 6 bases and 0 bases, with 11 bases remaining between them. The CDR3 length is 14 residues. For the CDR3, the DNA is TGTGCCAGCAGAGTGGCACTCACTAACTATGGCTACACCTTC. Translation: CASRVALTNYGYTF.

The V call is TRBV6-5, the J call TRBJ2-1, with a possible D match to TRBD2 (5 bases). V shed 6 bases and J shed 9 bases, with 15 bases lying between them. Germline CDR1 MNHEY, CDR2 SVGAGI. The CDR3 sequence is 13 residues long. The DNA for the CDR3 is TGTGCCAGCAGCCCCGGGGAGAACACTGAGCAGTTCTTC. It specifies CASSPGENTEQFF.

Ten or more counts support this clonotype. V gene TRBV10-3 combines with J gene TRBJ2-3, with D perhaps matching TRBD2 (5 bases). CDR1 is ENHRY and CDR2 is SYGVKD in the germline V gene. V was cut by 3 bases and J by 2 bases, with 12 bases left in between. This CDR3 comprises 15 residues. The CDR3 sequence is CAISEPGKYTDTQYF. The CDR3, as DNA: TGTGCCATCAGTGAACCGGGGAAATACACAGATACGCAGTATTTT.

Many counts were recorded for this clonotype. The gene calls are TRBV12-3 or TRBV12-4 and TRBJ2-7; D possibly matches TRBD1 or TRBD2 (5 bases each). The CDR3 has 13 amino acids. The V and J ends lost 3 bases and 2 bases respectively, with 8 bases between them. In nucleotides, the CDR3 is TGTGCCAGCAGTTTTCTGGGGGCCTACGAGCAGTACTTC. Its protein product is CASSFLGAYEQYF.

V usage is TRBV5-4 and J usage is TRBJ2-3; D ambiguous. Looked up from germline, CDR1 is SGHNT and CDR2 is YYREEE (reference sequence). V dropped 4 bases and J dropped 2 bases, with 11 bases sitting between them. This CDR3 is 14 amino acids long. The CDR3 sequence is CASSPPQTTDTQYF. In nucleotides, the CDR3 is TGTGCCAGCAGCCCCCCACAGACCACAGATACGCAGTATTTT.

The chain is built from TRBV20-1 and TRBJ1-4; D remains unclear. Germline V gene data show CDR1 as DFQATT and CDR2 as SNEGSKA (reference sequence). The V end was cut by 1 base, the J end by 0 bases, with 15 bases between. The CDR3 runs to 17 residues. CDR3 nucleotides: TGCAGTGCTAGAGGTCCAACGCCTGACCCAACTAATGAAAAACTGTTTTTT. It codes for CSARGPTPDPTNEKLFF.

V usage is TRBV10-1 and J usage is TRBJ1-1; possible D gene TRBD1, 6 bases. Trimming stripped 0 bases from V and 4 bases from J, with 12 bases between. CDR1 and CDR2 (germline): WNHNN, SYGVQD (reference sequence). The CDR3 loop spans 15 amino acids. Here the CDR3 DNA reads TGCGCCAGCAGTGAGTCTCTGGGGGCGAGCACTGAAGCTTTCTTT. Translating it yields CASSESLGASTEAFF.

V is TRBV18 and J is TRBJ1-4; 11 positions agree with TRBD1. Losses at the gene ends were 4 bases for V and 1 base for J; bases not matched to a gene: 5. The CDR3 is 17 amino acids. Germline values: CDR1 KGHSH, CDR2 LQKENI. The CDR3 coding sequence is TGTGCCAGCTCACTTCGGACAGGGGGCGGAACTAATGAAAAACTGTTTTTT. Its translation is CASSLRTGGGTNEKLFF.

This clonotype was seen once. V is TRBV5-4 and J is TRBJ1-2; D is possibly TRBD1 (5 bases). This CDR3 spans 15 amino acids. Germline-derived CDR1 and CDR2 are SGHNT and YYREEE (reference sequence). Between the trimmed V and J ends, which lost 4 bases and 1 base, there was a span of 14 bases. The CDR3 loop reads CASSDKGDYNYGYTF. The CDR3 DNA reads TGTGCCAGCAGCGACAAAGGGGATTATAACTATGGCTACACCTTC.

The chain links TRBV3-1 to TRBJ1-6; D unresolved. V was clipped by 7 bases and J by 7 bases, with 14 bases between them. There are 14 residues in the CDR3. Germline loops: CDR1 LGHDT, CDR2 YNNKEL (reference sequence). CDR3 DNA sequence: TGTGCCAGCAATAGAGGCGGGGAGAATTCACCCCTCCACTTT. Translated, it gives CASNRGGENSPLHF.

This clonotype has more than one count but fewer than ten. DNA of the CDR3: TGTGCCAGCAGCTTCAAAGCAGGGAGTGAAGGCTACACCTTC. This gives the protein CASSFKAGSEGYTF. V and J are TRBV11-2 and TRBJ1-2; D perhaps matches TRBD1 (5 bases). CDR1 is SGHAT and CDR2 is FQNNGV in the germline V gene. The ends were cut back, 3 bases at V and 8 bases at J, with 16 bases in the middle. The CDR3 totals 14 residues.

The genes are TRBV6-1 and TRBJ1-6, with a possible D match to TRBD1 (5 bases). The ends were cut back, 6 bases at V and 0 bases at J, with 15 bases in the middle. The CDR3 has 17 amino acids. Germline V CDR1 and CDR2: MNHNS, SASEGT. CDR3 DNA sequence: TGTGCCAGCAGCTCCAGTGCGGGGGGCTCCTATAATTCACCCCTCCACTTT. Protein sequence: CASSSSAGGSYNSPLHF.

This chain connects TRBV5-1 to TRBJ2-4; no clear D gene. The J call is uncertain, as TRBJ2-7 better fits the DNA end. This CDR3 region has 15 residues. The germline CDR1 and CDR2 sequences are SGHRS and YFSETQ. CDR3 in amino acids: CASSLEDLDSYEQYF. CDR3 in DNA: TGCGCCAGCAGCTTGGAAGATCTGGATTCCTACGAGCAGTACTTC.

The chain recombines TRBV30 with TRBJ2-1, with a weak D call TRBD2 (5 bases). Germline CDR1 is GTSNPN and CDR2 is SVGIG (reference sequence). Trimming took off 2 bases at V and 10 bases at J, with 15 bases between the two ends. This CDR3 is built from 13 residues. CDR3 nucleotides: TGTGCCTGGAGTCCCCGGCTAGCCAGGGAGCAGTTCTTC. Amino acids: CAWSPRLAREQFF.

This clonotype has more than one count but fewer than ten. This chain uses TRBV5-1 with TRBJ2-7, with 8 bases matching TRBD2. CDR1 and CDR2 (germline): SGHRS, YFSETQ. With 3 bases clipped from V and 11 bases from J, the junction kept 16 bases outside the gene matches. This CDR3 is 15 amino acids long. The CDR3 sequence is CASSWIAGSDGSEYF. Written as DNA, the CDR3 is TGCGCCAGCAGCTGGATAGCGGGAAGTGATGGTTCGGAGTACTTC.